The entry that follows covers one TCR beta chain sequence. Its antigen remains unidentified. The entry originates in a study of cytomegalovirus exposure and HLA in healthy donors. Study overall: The same platform was used for the 110 or so validation repertoires as for the roughly 700 first-cohort repertoires, as reported in a later analysis. Regarding the study as a whole: In vitro checks showed that a few CMV-associated chains really do target CMV antigens. Cytomegalovirus association was listed for 150 to 200 TCR beta chains.

TCRdb's table, derived via immunoSEQ multiplex PCR, lists solely in-frame clones and lacks some. The sample lists approximately 150,000 clones; 85% to 90% were seen once. V was clipped by 8 bases and J by 7 bases; unmatched bases: 7. The germline CDR1 and CDR2 sequences are WSHSY and SAAADI. CDR3 length: 13 amino acids. The donors were members of the roughly 130-subject validation cohort (separate from the approximately 670-subject first cohort). The source of this sequence is a man aged 18 to 29 in good health and CMV-seropositive. This chain uses TRBV10-2 with TRBJ2-1, with 8 bases aligning to TRBD1. The sample comprised PBMCs. The CDR3 region is CASGGQGRNEQFF. CDR3 in DNA: TGCGCCAGCGGAGGACAGGGCCGAAATGAGCAGTTCTTC.